These 22 T cell receptor beta chains came from one sample sequenced in a study of T cell changes during pregnancy in multiple sclerosis (dated by TCRdb to between 2017 and 2020). The library was produced with the immunoSEQ multiplex PCR assay. What TCRdb holds here is the immuneACCESS table cut down to in-frame rearrangements. Part of the clones is not present; checked against another copy, under half of the missing clones reflect an unresolved V gene, and the others are unexplained. Here the sample has about 41,000 clones; more than 85% occur a single time. The ten largest clones add up to roughly 7.2% of the sample. The specimen comprised CD8+ T cells from peripheral blood mononuclear cells, sampled in the third trimester of pregnancy. Every receptor here comes from a female donor with multiple sclerosis, enrolled in a pregnancy study.

The V call is TRBV6-5, the J call TRBJ1-1; 9 nucleotides match TRBD1. Germline CDR1 MNHEY, CDR2 SVGAGI. This CDR3 contains 16 residues. After removal of 4 bases from V and 5 bases from J, the junction contained 11 bases not matched to a gene. DNA for the CDR3: TGTGCCAGCAGTTCCCCGCTGGGACAGGGACAAACTGAAGCTTTCTTT. Its translation is CASSSPLGQGQTEAFF.

CDR3 in amino acids: CASSQDVSSYNEQFF. CDR3 DNA: TGCGCCAGCAGCCAAGACGTGAGCTCCTACAATGAGCAGTTCTTC. The chain is built from TRBV4-3 and TRBJ2-1, with unresolved D. This CDR3 region has 15 residues. V was trimmed by 0 bases and J by 0 bases, leaving 6 bases between them. Looked up from germline, CDR1 is LGHNA and CDR2 is YSLEER.

This chain joins TRBV28 and TRBJ2-7; tentatively, D is TRBD1 (6 bases). This CDR3 contains 13 residues. Germline V gene sequence: CDR1 MDHEN, CDR2 SYDVKM. The germline V and J ends were trimmed by 7 bases and 3 bases, with 13 bases remaining between them. CDR3 residues: CASTGVRGYEQYF. Written as DNA, the CDR3 is TGTGCCAGCACAGGGGTCAGGGGCTACGAGCAGTACTTC.

As to this clone: Compared with germline, one end of the junction differs, possibly owing to a read error. CDR3 DNA sequence: TGTGCCAGCAGTGAAAGATGGGGCCTTTTCTATTTT. It is translated as CASSERWGLFYF. This sequence joins TRBV2 and TRBJ1-5, with a tentative D call TRBD1 (5 bases). This CDR3 is built from 12 residues. Germline CDR1 is SNHLY and CDR2 is FYNNEI.

This chain links TRBV23-1 with TRBJ2-5, with D perhaps TRBD2 (6 bases). TRBV23-1 has ORF status, its function being uncertain. Trimming removed 7 bases at V and 5 bases at J, with 11 bases between. The CDR3 is 12 residues long. The CDR3 protein is CASIRAGETQYF. Written as DNA, the CDR3 is TGCGCCAGCATTAGGGCGGGGGAGACCCAGTACTTC.

The rearrangement links TRBV5-6 to TRBJ2-3; TRBD1 matches at 9 bases. Germline CDR1 reads SGHDT; CDR2 reads YYEEEE. CDR3 length equals 14 residues. Trimming cost V 3 bases and J 2 bases; bases outside gene matches: 1. The CDR3 protein is CASSWDRVTDTQYF. The CDR3 coding sequence is TGTGCCAGCAGCTGGGACAGGGTCACAGATACGCAGTATTTT.

The chain has TRBV29-1 and TRBJ2-1, with 10 bases that match TRBD1. CDR1 and CDR2 from the germline V gene are SQVTM and ANQGSEA. J gave up 10 bases and V 7 bases, and 16 bases lay outside the gene matches. This CDR3 has 15 residues. CDR3 loop: CSGDNTGQGPYEQFF. The CDR3 DNA is TGCAGCGGAGACAACACGGGACAGGGGCCCTACGAGCAGTTCTTC.

This chain uses TRBV7-3 with TRBJ2-1, with D perhaps matching TRBD2 (6 bases). This CDR3 region has 15 residues. The V end was cut by 6 bases, the J end by 7 bases, with 19 bases between. Germline assignment: CDR1 SGHTA and CDR2 FQGTGA. The CDR3 DNA reads as TGTGCCAGCAGTACCGGGTCGGGGACTGCTAATGAGCAGTTCTTC. Its translation is CASSTGSGTANEQFF.

This clone counts as medium-sized. The gene calls are TRBV6-4 and TRBJ2-3, with a tentative D call TRBD2 (7 bases). Germline V CDR1 and CDR2: MRHNA, SNTAGT. Trimming removed 2 bases from V and 2 bases from J, with 8 bases in between. The CDR3 length is 14 residues. Written as DNA, the CDR3 is TGTGCCAGCAGTGACGGGGGGGCCACAGATACGCAGTATTTT. This gives the protein CASSDGGATDTQYF.

This clone occurred a few times. This chain links TRBV5-1 with TRBJ2-7; TRBD1 matches 8 bases. The CDR3 contains 17 residues. The V segment lost 1 base and the J segment 0 bases; nucleotides outside the gene matches: 9. Germline values: CDR1 SGHRS, CDR2 YFSETQ. CDR3 sequence reads: CASSLPAGQGASYEQYF. DNA of the CDR3: TGCGCCAGCAGCTTGCCGGCGGGTCAGGGGGCCTCCTACGAGCAGTACTTC.

As DNA, the CDR3 is TGCGCCAGCAGCCAAGATACCGGGGACGAGCAGTACTTC. It encodes CASSQDTGDEQYF. The chain uses TRBV4-3 and TRBJ2-7; D is perhaps TRBD2 (5 bases). Deletions cut 0 bases from V and 5 bases from J, with 8 bases between. Germline CDR1 and CDR2: LGHNA and YSLEER. The CDR3 is 13 amino acids.

This chain joins TRBV27 and TRBJ2-7, with TRBD1 matching over 10 bases. CDR1 MNHEY and CDR2 SMNVEV come from the germline V gene (reference sequence). V was clipped by 3 bases and J by 3 bases; unmatched bases: 2. This CDR3 contains 14 residues. CDR3 in amino acids: CASSFGTGDYEQYF. The CDR3 bases are TGTGCCAGCAGTTTCGGGACAGGGGACTACGAGCAGTACTTC.

The chain has TRBV27 and TRBJ2-7, with a weak D call TRBD2 (5 bases). The CDR3 loop spans 15 amino acids. In germline, CDR1 is MNHEY, CDR2 SMNVEV (reference sequence). V was cut by 4 bases and J by 6 bases, with 19 bases left in between. For the CDR3, the DNA is TGTGCCAGCAGTTCGGATTCTATCGGGGTGAGCGAGCAGTACTTC. Protein sequence: CASSSDSIGVSEQYF.

The rearrangement uses TRBV9 and TRBJ2-7; a possible D gene is TRBD2 (5 bases). V lost 3 bases to trimming and J lost 6 bases, with 13 bases between them. This CDR3 contains 13 residues. Germline V lookup: CDR1 SGDLS, CDR2 YYNGEE. CDR3 DNA sequence: TGTGCCAGCAGCGAGGGAGTTTATACCGAGCAGTACTTC. Amino acid sequence: CASSEGVYTEQYF.

Worth noting for this clone: At one end, the junction sequence differs from germline, possibly due to a read error. V usage is TRBV6-4 and J usage is TRBJ2-1; a weak D match, TRBD2 (5 bases). The CDR3 loop spans 13 amino acids. Germline CDR1 is MRHNA and CDR2 is SNTAGT. CDR3 coding DNA: TGTGCCAGCAGGGACTCATCCAACAATGAGCAGTTCTTC. It translates to CASRDSSNNEQFF.

This chain links TRBV2 with TRBJ2-7, with D maybe TRBD1 (5 bases). Looked up from germline, CDR1 is SNHLY and CDR2 is FYNNEI. V lost 7 bases to trimming and J lost 4 bases, with 14 bases between them. The CDR3 covers 13 residues. CDR3 bases: TGTGCCAGCAACGGCAGGGTGATTTACGAGCAGTACTTC. Translating it yields CASNGRVIYEQYF.

This clone was seen a single time. The chain links TRBV6-4 to TRBJ2-3; the match to TRBD2 covers 8 bases. V lost 4 bases and J lost 1; bases outside the gene matches: 7. The CDR3 is made up of 16 amino acids. Per the germline V gene, CDR1 is MRHNA and CDR2 is SNTAGT. CDR3 nucleotide sequence: TGTGCCAGCAGTGCCGACAGCGGGGGAGGCACAGATACGCAGTATTTT. Protein product: CASSADSGGGTDTQYF.

The chain links TRBV27 to TRBJ1-5; D is ambiguous. V lost 2 bases and J 1 base, leaving 6 bases between the germline ends. The CDR3 consists of 14 residues. Germline CDR1 and CDR2: MNHEY and SMNVEV (reference sequence). The CDR3 DNA sequence: TGTGCCAGCAGTTTAGGGCTGAGCAATCAGCCCCAGCATTTT. Its translation: CASSLGLSNQPQHF.

V gene TRBV30 combines with J gene TRBJ1-5; D gene ambiguous. The germline V and J ends were trimmed by 1 base and 5 bases, with 9 bases remaining between them. The CDR3 runs to 13 residues. In germline, CDR1 is GTSNPN, CDR2 SVGIG (reference sequence). This CDR3 reads CAWSEESYQPQHF. CDR3 DNA: TGTGCCTGGAGTGAGGAGTCTTATCAGCCCCAGCATTTT.

This clone qualifies as medium-sized. CDR3 loop: CASSSDRGDRSTEAFF. For the CDR3, the DNA is TGTGCCAGCAGCTCGGACAGGGGGGACCGATCCACTGAAGCTTTCTTT. This rearrangement joins TRBV27 to TRBJ1-1; TRBD1 matches 10 bases. The ends lost 6 bases at V and 4 bases at J; junction bases unmatched: 11. This CDR3 region has 16 residues. Germline values: CDR1 MNHEY, CDR2 SMNVEV (reference sequence).

J is TRBJ2-1 and V is TRBV7-3; 8 nucleotides match TRBD1. The CDR3 consists of 14 residues. The germline gives CDR1 SGHTA, CDR2 FQGTGA. The J segment lost 6 bases and the V segment lost 5 bases, leaving 6 bases of the junction unmatched. The CDR3 DNA follows: TGTGCCAGCAGCCTAGACAGGGGCAGCAATGAGCAGTTCTTC. It is translated as CASSLDRGSNEQFF.

The chain couples TRBV7-6 to TRBJ1-4, with D unresolved. Germline CDR1 reads SGHVS; CDR2 reads FNYEAQ. The V and J ends lost 4 bases and 7 bases respectively, with 7 bases between them. The length of the CDR3 is 12 residues. CDR3 sequence: CASSSGVEKLFF. The CDR3 nucleotides are TGTGCCAGCAGCTCTGGAGTTGAAAAACTGTTTTTT.